The rows below give T cell receptor beta chains drawn from one sample of a study of T-cell reconstitution after alpha-beta-depleted transplantation in children. TCRdb reprocessed the PCR reads via MiXCR and lists one record per CDR3 protein. Of roughly 490,000 distinct CDR3 sequences in the sample, over 10% were seen once. Sequencing used PBMCs, mostly from graft donor cells, obtained 180 days after TCRalphabeta/CD19-depleted stem cell transplant. The receptors were sampled from a female patient aged 2-15 years who had a stem cell transplant for aplastic anemia, so the T cells may come from the graft donor. CDR3s leave out the opening cysteine and the closing phenylalanine or tryptophan. The D gene is left open where the match is weak.

>TRBV27|TRBJ2-7|TRBD2
ASSRLAGYEQY
>TRBV5-1|TRBJ2-7|TRBD2
ASSPPGLAVYEQY
>TRBV18|TRBJ1-4|-
ASSIVTGREKLF
>TRBV29-1|TRBJ2-7|-
SVRGTSPYEQY
>TRBV29-1|TRBJ2-2|TRBD2
SVVPGLGEDDTGELF
>TRBV20-1|TRBJ2-7|TRBD2
SALLAGSSYEQY
>TRBV7-2|TRBJ1-1|-
ASSLIGGI
>TRBV19|TRBJ1-5|-
ASSNNRGAGEQPQH
>TRBV29-1|TRBJ1-1|-
SVEGLFAAEAF
>TRBV20-1|TRBJ2-2|TRBD1
SARGGDRGRELF
>TRBV9|TRBJ1-1|TRBD1
ASSVLQGFTEAF
>TRBV7-2|TRBJ1-2|-
ASSLTRTNYGYT
>TRBV20-1|TRBJ2-1|TRBD2
SVPESGRHNEQF
>TRBV10-3|TRBJ2-3|-
AIRLGIRSDTQY
>TRBV18|TRBJ2-7|-
ASASFSYEQY
>TRBV12-3/TRBV12-4|TRBJ2-5|TRBD2
ASSPAGGPLQETQY
>TRBV6-2/TRBV6-3|TRBJ2-1|TRBD2
ASSYWLAGGEDEQF
>TRBV7-9|TRBJ2-3|TRBD1
ASRPGQGWLDTQY
>TRBV9|TRBJ2-1|TRBD2
ASSVTSGGNEQF
>TRBV20-1|TRBJ2-3|-
SAILSVGAGDTQY
>TRBV6-2/TRBV6-3|TRBJ2-1|-
ASSTSSRGTYNEQF
>TRBV28|TRBJ2-5|TRBD1
ASSSPGTGAWETQY
>TRBV20-1|TRBJ1-2|TRBD1
SANQGAGDYGYT
>TRBV20-1|TRBJ2-3|TRBD2
SARGFRAGVLTDTQY
>TRBV28|TRBJ1-1|TRBD1
ASSLPGGTEAF
>TRBV5-4|TRBJ2-5|-
ASSFRTEETQY
>TRBV20-1|TRBJ2-1|-
SASLKYNEQF
>TRBV29-1|TRBJ2-1|TRBD2
SVDPGTSGSGEQF
>TRBV9|TRBJ1-6|TRBD1
ASSVDTGAGSPLH
>TRBV7-9|TRBJ1-1|-
ASSFLPMNTEAF
>TRBV4-3|TRBJ2-5|-
ASSHSLGISGETQY
>TRBV3-1|TRBJ2-1|-
ASSRGWGSESYNEQF
>TRBV5-1|TRBJ1-1|-
ASSLLPENTEAF
>TRBV12-3/TRBV12-4|TRBJ2-5|-
ASSRRTLQY
>TRBV6-1|TRBJ2-5|-
ASSARLVSETQY
>TRBV4-1|TRBJ2-7|-
ASSQTETYEQY
>TRBV18|TRBJ2-7|TRBD2
ASSPPGLAPYEQY
>TRBV14|TRBJ2-7|-
ASSRLPFGSVNEQY
>TRBV18|TRBJ2-7|TRBD2
ASSATSGVYEQY
>TRBV12-3/TRBV12-4|TRBJ2-2|-
ASRPRETGELF
>TRBV6-1|TRBJ2-3|-
ASSQIGRTDTQY
>TRBV12-3/TRBV12-4|TRBJ1-5|-
ASSSSGNQPQH
>TRBV20-1|TRBJ2-5|TRBD2
SARLAGSGETQY
>TRBV24-1|TRBJ2-2|TRBD2
ATSDLTPTSGIGYTGELF
>TRBV30|TRBJ1-1|-
AWNRGLGTEAF